The 12 T cell receptor beta chains below all came from one sample that was sequenced in a study of glioma-infiltrating T cells. Using RNA template, CDR3s of TCR alpha and beta were amplified with iRepertoire arm-PCR. In TCRdb, the multiplex PCR reads were re-called with MiXCR into one record per CDR3 protein. The sample includes 300,000 to 400,000 distinct CDR3 sequences, about two fifths of them seen just once. Material for sequencing was glioma tissue, nonneoplastic brain tissue, or PBMCs (not recorded which). The source of these receptors is a human donor with low-grade glioma or glioblastoma, undergoing nonglioma brain surgery, or in good health (not recorded which).

This clonotype appeared a few times. The genes are TRBV7-2 and TRBJ2-3; D unclear. Germline loops: CDR1 SGHTA, CDR2 FQGNSA. This CDR3 spans 13 amino acids. V lost 2 bases and J lost 6, with 9 bases in between. Written as DNA, the CDR3 is TGTGCCAGCAGCTTATACCAAAGGGATACGCAGTATTTT. It codes for CASSLYQRDTQYF.

The sample holds a few counts of this clonotype. This chain connects TRBV10-3 to TRBJ2-1, with TRBD1 matching over 9 bases. V shed 6 bases and J 0 bases; nucleotides not matched to a gene: 15. The CDR3 loop spans 19 amino acids. Per the germline V gene, CDR1 is ENHRY and CDR2 is SYGVKD. The CDR3 is CAIRLAGTGSQFSYNEQFF. CDR3 DNA: TGTGCCATCAGACTAGCCGGGACAGGGTCGCAGTTCTCCTACAATGAGCAGTTCTTC.

V is TRBV20-1 and J is TRBJ1-2; weak D call: TRBD1 (5 bases). Germline assignment: CDR1 DFQATT and CDR2 SNEGSKA (reference sequence). The CDR3 totals 13 residues. The V end was cut by 6 bases, the J end by 8 bases, with 19 bases between. The CDR3 DNA follows: TGCAGTGCCCAAGCGGTGGATCAGGGCGGCTACACCTTC. Translated, it gives CSAQAVDQGGYTF.

The chain combines TRBV3-1 with TRBJ1-2, with D unclear. The germline gives CDR1 LGHDT, CDR2 YNNKEL (reference sequence). V lost 0 bases and J lost 4, with 15 bases in between. This CDR3 is built from 16 residues. Here the CDR3 reads CASSQDSSGLSYGYTF. In nucleotides, the CDR3 is TGTGCCAGCAGCCAAGACTCGAGTGGCCTTAGCTATGGCTACACCTTC.

This clonotype was seen a few times. The V and J genes are TRBV6-1 and TRBJ2-5; D is uncertain. CDR1 is MNHNS and CDR2 is SASEGT in the germline V gene. V lost 6 bases and J 4 bases, leaving 9 bases between the germline ends. There are 12 residues in the CDR3. CDR3 sequence reads: CASRSGRETQYF. The CDR3 coding sequence is TGTGCCAGCAGGTCAGGCAGAGAGACCCAGTACTTC.

This chain uses TRBV29-1 with TRBJ2-1; 7 nucleotides line up with TRBD2. The V and J ends lost 7 bases and 12 bases, in that order; junction bases with no gene match: 6. Germline V gene sequence: CDR1 SQVTM, CDR2 ANQGSEA. This CDR3 is 10 amino acids long. The CDR3, as DNA: TGCAGCGCTGGGAGGGGCGGGCAGTTCTTC. This encodes CSAGRGGQFF.

This clonotype occurred a few times. The genes are TRBV20-1 and TRBJ1-5; 7 bases map to TRBD1. Germline trimming cut 0 bases from V and 4 bases from J; bases unmatched to any gene: 3. CDR3 size: 14 residues. The germline CDR1 and CDR2 sequences are DFQATT and SNEGSKA (reference sequence). The CDR3: CSAREVQGNQPQHF. CDR3 nucleotide sequence: TGCAGTGCTAGAGAGGTACAGGGGAATCAGCCCCAGCATTTT.

V gene TRBV11-1 combines with J gene TRBJ1-1; 8 bases are a match to TRBD1. The V gene's germline CDR1 is SGHAT and CDR2 FQDESV (reference sequence). V shed 3 bases, J shed 5 bases, and the junction held 5 bases outside the gene matches. This CDR3 region has 14 residues. CDR3 DNA sequence: TGTGCCAGCAGCTTGGACAGGGAGGATACTGAAGCTTTCTTT. Amino acids: CASSLDREDTEAFF.

A word on this clonotype: A single base separates this from a much larger clone, so it may be a read error. J is TRBJ1-5 and V is TRBV20-1; D possibly corresponds to TRBD1 (5 bases). This CDR3 spans 15 amino acids. Germline values: CDR1 DFQATT, CDR2 SNEGSKA (reference sequence). Trimming took off 6 bases at V and 4 bases at J, with 19 bases between the two ends. The CDR3 region is CSASRAIFRNQPQHF. The DNA of the CDR3 is TGCAGTGCCAGCAGGGCCATCTTTAGAAATCAGCCCCAGCATTTT.

The rearrangement uses TRBV20-1 and TRBJ2-1, with TRBD2 matching over 11 bases. Germline V gene sequence: CDR1 DFQATT, CDR2 SNEGSKA (reference sequence). This CDR3 comprises 14 residues. J gave up 8 bases and V 6 bases, and 9 bases lay outside the gene matches. CDR3 sequence reads: CSARTSGSMDEQFF. DNA of the CDR3: TGCAGTGCAAGAACTAGCGGGAGTATGGATGAGCAGTTCTTC.

This clonotype showed up just a few times. This sequence joins TRBV3-1 and TRBJ2-3; TRBD2 is a possible D gene (6 bases). The CDR3 totals 13 residues. V shed 5 bases and J shed 9 bases, with 15 bases lying between them. Per the germline V gene, CDR1 is LGHDT and CDR2 is YNNKEL (reference sequence). CDR3 nucleotide sequence: TGTGCCAGCAGCTTCTTTGTTGGAGGGACGCAGTATTTT. Translating gives CASSFFVGGTQYF.

This clonotype appeared many times. This chain connects TRBV15 to TRBJ2-2; 7 bases are a match to TRBD2. J lost 3 bases, V lost 5 bases, and 6 bases had no gene match. The length of the CDR3 is 15 residues. CDR1 and CDR2 (germline): LNHNV, YYDKDF (reference sequence). The CDR3 spells CATSRGVGYTGELFF. The CDR3 DNA is TGTGCCACCAGCCGGGGGGTGGGATACACCGGGGAGCTGTTTTTT. Full variable domain (missing parts from reference TRBV15 and TRBJ2-2): DAMVIQNPRYQVTQFGKPVTLSCSQTLNHNVMYWYQQKSSQAPKLLFHYYDKDFNNEADTPDNFQSRRPNTSFCFLDIRSPGLGDTAMYLCATSRGVGYTGELFFGEGSRLTVL.